This TCR beta chain was recorded in a study of regulatory T cells in long-lasting Graves disease. Study results and limitations: Exclusively peripheral blood, rather than thyroid tissue, was studied. Newly diagnosed Graves' patients had higher TCR diversity than persistent ones.

The CDR3 sequence is 12 residues long. In germline, CDR1 is DFQATT, CDR2 SNEGSKA (reference sequence). Specified time point: newly diagnosed GD, antithyroid drugs for less than 3 months. The TCR library was prepared using RNA isolated from PBMCs. This clonotype has a count of ten or more. Its antigen is unknown. Investigators prepared the TCR beta libraries by applying iRepertoire HTBI primers and Arm-PCR of CDR3 regions. TCRdb re-analysed the multiplex PCR reads in MiXCR, keeping a single row per CDR3 protein. Of around 250,000 distinct CDR3 sequences in the sample, just over 20% were seen once. The chain combines TRBV20-1 with TRBJ2-1, with D possibly matching TRBD2 (6 bases). This sequence was found in a female donor with Graves disease. The source material was peripheral blood mononuclear cells (PBMCs), sampled at new diagnosis, from a patient treated with antithyroid drugs. CDR3 amino acids: CRGRGRYNEQFF. The CDR3 nucleotides are TGCAGGGGACGGGGGAGGTACAATGAGCAGTTCTTC.